Listed here are 27 T cell receptor beta chains from one sample, sequenced in a study of CD8+ T cells in alopecia areata. The treatment is: oral pan-JAK inhibitor, 5-10 mg twice daily. Investigators isolated RNA and reverse transcribed it into cDNA to act as the sequencing template. Data came from immunoSEQ multiplex PCR; TCRdb stores just in-frame clones and leaves some out. Of around 100,000 clones detected, around 54% appear once; the ten largest clones hold 3% to 4%. Here the sequenced sample was CD4+ T cells sorted from blood, taken at week 24, from a patient treated with tofacitinib. The receptors here all came from a human donor with alopecia areata.

V gene TRBV30 combines with J gene TRBJ1-1; D is possibly TRBD1 (5 bases). The CDR3 loop spans 15 amino acids. Trimming shortened V by 0 bases and J by 1 base, and 12 bases separated the two germline ends. CDR1 is GTSNPN, CDR2 SVGIG, per germline (reference sequence). This CDR3 reads CAWSVGGTANTEAFF. CDR3 bases: TGTGCCTGGAGTGTCGGGGGGACGGCGAACACTGAAGCTTTCTTT. Looking up the rest from reference TRBV30 and TRBJ1-1 gives the full variable domain: SQTIHQWPATLVQPVGSPLSLECTVEGTSNPNLYWYRQAAGRGLQLLFYSVGIGQISSEVPQNLSASRPQDRQFILSSKKLLLSDSGFYLCAWSVGGTANTEAFFGQGTRLTVV.

This chain joins TRBV6-4 and TRBJ1-1, with D uncertain. Germline values: CDR1 MRHNA, CDR2 SNTAGT. The ends were cut back, 5 bases at V and 1 base at J, with 8 bases in the middle. CDR3 length: 13 residues. The chain's CDR3 is CASSKGRNTEAFF. CDR3 nucleotides: TGTGCCAGCAGTAAAGGGAGGAACACTGAAGCTTTCTTT.

This sequence joins TRBV5-1 and TRBJ2-6; no firm D call. The CDR3 covers 15 residues. Germline V gene sequence: CDR1 SGHRS, CDR2 YFSETQ. Trimming took 2 bases from V and 0 from J, leaving 6 bases between them. The CDR3 is CASSFAYSGANVLTF. The DNA for the CDR3 is TGCGCCAGCAGCTTTGCTTACTCTGGGGCCAACGTCCTGACTTTC.

The CDR3 coding sequence is TGTGCCAGCAGTGCACGGGATAGGAACACTGAAGCTTTCTTT. It specifies CASSARDRNTEAFF. The chain links TRBV2 to TRBJ1-1, with unresolved D. The CDR3 has 14 residues. CDR1 is SNHLY and CDR2 is FYNNEI in the germline V gene. Trimming cost V 4 bases and J 1 base, with 10 bases left between them.

The rearrangement joins TRBV6-5 to TRBJ1-2; 10 bases fit TRBD1. This CDR3 region has 15 residues. Germline V gene lookup returns CDR1 MNHEY and CDR2 SVGAGI. After removal of 6 bases from V and 2 bases from J, the junction contained 6 bases not matched to a gene. Written as DNA, the CDR3 is TGTGCCAGCAGCCCAGGGACAGGGGCCAACTATGGCTACACCTTC. The encoded protein is CASSPGTGANYGYTF.

This clone came up many times. The CDR3 DNA reads TGTGCCAGCAGCCTGTCCGAGACTGAAGCTTTCTTT. Amino acid sequence: CASSLSETEAFF. The V and J genes are TRBV14 and TRBJ1-1, with D unresolved. Germline V gene lookup returns CDR1 SGHDN and CDR2 FVKESK. Trimming stripped 4 bases from V and 5 bases from J, with 8 bases between. The length of the CDR3 is 12 residues.

The chain has TRBV7-9 and TRBJ1-6; D unresolved. V was trimmed by 4 bases and J by 6 bases, leaving 13 bases between them. Germline V gene sequence: CDR1 SEHNR, CDR2 FQNEAQ (reference sequence). The CDR3 sequence is 15 residues long. Here the CDR3 DNA reads TGTGCCAGCAGCTCCGAGTCGTCCATTAATTCACCCCTCCACTTT. Protein sequence: CASSSESSINSPLHF.

The chain carries TRBV23-1 and TRBJ2-3; TRBD1 matches 7 bases. TRBV23-1 is labeled an ORF, and its function is uncertain. This CDR3 has 17 residues. The V gene end was trimmed by 3 bases and the J gene end by 4 bases; junction bases not matched to a gene: 13. The CDR3 here is CASSHPLTLGGADTQYF. As DNA, the CDR3 is TGCGCCAGCAGTCACCCCCTGACGCTAGGGGGCGCAGATACGCAGTATTTT.

CDR3 protein: CAWALYGTQYF. The CDR3 nucleotides are TGTGCCTGGGCACTATACGGGACCCAGTACTTC. V and J are TRBV30 and TRBJ2-5; D call uncertain. The CDR3 has 11 residues. V was cut by 5 bases and J by 7 bases, with 11 bases left in between. Germline V gives CDR1 GTSNPN, CDR2 SVGIG (reference sequence).

The chain links TRBV11-2 to TRBJ1-1; no clear D gene. Germline-derived CDR1 and CDR2 are SGHAT and FQNNGV. Trimming stripped 1 base from V and 1 base from J, with 13 bases between. The CDR3 loop spans 16 amino acids. Here the CDR3 reads CASSLGHQRSNTEAFF. CDR3 bases: TGTGCCAGCAGCTTAGGGCACCAACGCTCGAACACTGAAGCTTTCTTT.

This chain connects TRBV15 to TRBJ2-5, with 9 bases fitting TRBD1. The CDR3 spans 14 residues. After removal of 7 bases from V and 3 bases from J, the junction contained 6 bases not matched to a gene. Germline V gene lookup returns CDR1 LNHNV and CDR2 YYDKDF (reference sequence). In nucleotides, the CDR3 is TGTGCCACCACAGGAGGGGACAGGGAAGAGACCCAGTACTTC. Its translation is CATTGGDREETQYF.

The V call is TRBV6-5, the J call TRBJ1-6; D might be TRBD1 (5 bases). CDR1 and CDR2 (germline): MNHEY, SVGAGI. The CDR3 length is 14 residues. Between the trimmed V and J ends, which lost 4 bases and 8 bases, there was a span of 12 bases. CDR3 sequence: CASSSSQGDSPLHF. DNA of the CDR3: TGTGCCAGCAGTTCCTCCCAGGGAGATTCACCCCTCCACTTT.

CDR3 region: CASSLSVGAADTQYF. The CDR3, as DNA: TGCGCCAGCAGCCTCTCCGTTGGAGCCGCAGATACGCAGTATTTT. The V call is TRBV4-3, the J call TRBJ2-3; D gene unclear. This CDR3 has 15 residues. The ends were cut back, 4 bases at V and 4 bases at J, with 15 bases in the middle. From germline, CDR1 is LGHNA and CDR2 YSLEER.

This clone has more than one count but fewer than ten. This rearrangement joins TRBV6-1 to TRBJ2-3, with unresolved D. The V gene's germline CDR1 is MNHNS and CDR2 SASEGT. Between the trimmed V and J ends, which lost 2 bases and 4 bases, there was a span of 4 bases. CDR3 length: 12 residues. The CDR3, as DNA: TGTGCCAGCAGTGAAAAGGCAGATACGCAGTATTTT. Residues: CASSEKADTQYF.

This clone came up once. The chain links TRBV20-1 to TRBJ1-5; a possible D gene is TRBD1 (5 bases). Germline V gene data show CDR1 as DFQATT and CDR2 as SNEGSKA (reference sequence). CDR3 length: 10 amino acids. This CDR3 reads CRGEGQPQHF. The CDR3 DNA reads TGCAGGGGGGAGGGGCAGCCCCAGCATTTT.

The chain links TRBV11-1 to TRBJ2-3; a weak D match, TRBD1 (5 bases). The CDR3 totals 13 residues. The V end lost 4 bases, the J end lost 9 bases, and 14 bases lay between the germline ends. From germline, CDR1 is SGHAT and CDR2 FQDESV (reference sequence). For the CDR3, the DNA is TGTGCCAGCAGCTCCCGGATCGCAGGGACGCAGTATTTT. This encodes CASSSRIAGTQYF.

This rearrangement joins TRBV11-1 to TRBJ2-2, with no clear D. Deletions cut 6 bases from V and 3 bases from J, with 11 bases between. Germline CDR1 and CDR2: SGHAT and FQDESV (reference sequence). This CDR3 is 14 amino acids long. The CDR3 is CASRASPDTGELFF. The CDR3, as DNA: TGTGCCAGCAGAGCTTCGCCGGACACCGGGGAGCTGTTTTTT. The variable domain in full, completed from reference TRBV11-1 and TRBJ2-2, reads EAEVAQSPRYKITEKSQAVAFWCDPISGHATLYWYRQILGQGPELLVQFQDESVVDDSQLPKDRFSAERLKGVDSTLKIQPAELGDSAMYLCASRASPDTGELFFGEGSRLTVL.

This clone turned up a few times. The chain combines TRBV7-9 with TRBJ2-3; D gene unclear. V lost 6 bases and J lost 6, with 10 bases in between. The CDR3 sequence is 12 residues long. The V gene's germline CDR1 is SEHNR and CDR2 FQNEAQ (reference sequence). The CDR3: CASSPHSDTQYF. The DNA for the CDR3 is TGTGCCAGCAGTCCTCATTCGGATACGCAGTATTTT.

The rearrangement joins TRBV2 to TRBJ2-5; TRBD2 is a possible D gene (6 bases). V shed 7 bases and J shed 2 bases, with 11 bases lying between them. The CDR3 length is 13 residues. The germline V gene has CDR1 SNHLY and CDR2 FYNNEI. The CDR3 reads CASKRGTQETQYF. The CDR3 nucleotides are TGTGCCAGCAAACGGGGGACTCAAGAGACCCAGTACTTC.

The chain is built from TRBV5-8 and TRBJ2-5; D is unresolved. Germline loops: CDR1 SGHTS, CDR2 YDEGEE. Trimming shortened V by 4 bases and J by 3 bases, and 7 bases separated the two germline ends. The CDR3 covers 12 residues. This chain's CDR3 is CASSPNEETQYF. CDR3 nucleotide sequence: TGTGCCAGCAGCCCGAATGAAGAGACCCAGTACTTC.

The sample holds a few counts of this clone. The gene calls are TRBV7-2 and TRBJ2-3; 15 positions agree with TRBD2. Per germline, CDR1 SGHTA and CDR2 FQGNSA. The CDR3 is 17 amino acids. J gave up 5 bases and V 5 bases, and 8 bases lay outside the gene matches. The CDR3 region is CASSPTGTSGGRDTQYF. For the CDR3, the DNA is TGTGCCAGCAGCCCGACCGGGACTAGCGGGGGGAGAGATACGCAGTATTTT.

This clone was seen a few times. V and J are TRBV7-2 and TRBJ2-7; no reliable D call. V shed 5 bases and J shed 7 bases, with 18 bases lying between them. Looked up from germline, CDR1 is SGHTA and CDR2 is FQGNSA. This CDR3 region has 14 residues. CDR3 nucleotide sequence: TGTGCCAGCAGCCACGGCCGGTCGCCAAAGGAGCAGTACTTC. It translates to CASSHGRSPKEQYF.

This clone was recorded a few times. The chain uses TRBV11-2 and TRBJ2-3, with 10 bases fitting TRBD2. The CDR3 totals 16 residues. The germline gives CDR1 SGHAT, CDR2 FQNNGV. Trimming cost V 6 bases and J 6 bases; bases outside gene matches: 12. The CDR3 spells CASRQGSGGAKDTQYF. CDR3 DNA: TGTGCCAGCAGACAGGGCAGCGGGGGGGCCAAGGATACGCAGTATTTT.

The chain combines TRBV23-1 with TRBJ2-7; D is ambiguous. TRBV23-1 is an ORF for which the function is uncertain. V shed 2 bases and J shed 0 bases, with 8 bases lying between them. The CDR3 sequence is 14 residues long. The CDR3 coding sequence is TGCGCCAGCAGTCAAGCCAGACCCTCCTACGAGCAGTACTTC. It yields the protein CASSQARPSYEQYF.

V is TRBV7-9 and J is TRBJ2-5, with D possibly matching TRBD1 (7 bases). CDR3 length: 14 amino acids. CDR1 and CDR2 from the germline V gene are SEHNR and FQNEAQ (reference sequence). V was pared by 2 bases and J by 3 bases, with 10 bases between. CDR3 loop: CASSLQGGKETQYF. CDR3 in DNA: TGTGCCAGCAGCTTACAGGGGGGTAAAGAGACCCAGTACTTC.

This clone was seen more than once but under ten times. The same CDR3 is also encoded by other DNA sequences in this sample. The rearrangement links TRBV29-1 to TRBJ1-1; D is perhaps TRBD1 (6 bases). V shed 5 bases and J shed 0 bases, with 10 bases lying between them. This CDR3 is built from 13 residues. The germline V gene has CDR1 SQVTM and CDR2 ANQGSEA. Here the CDR3 reads CSVRTDLNTEAFF. The DNA of the CDR3 is TGCAGCGTTAGGACAGACTTGAACACTGAAGCTTTCTTT.

The CDR3 region is CSAGKQGFAFF. CDR3 in DNA: TGCAGTGCTGGAAAACAGGGGTTCGCTTTCTTT. The V and J genes are TRBV20-1 and TRBJ1-1, with 7 nucleotides matching TRBD1. J was trimmed by 11 bases and V by 5 bases; bases with no gene match: 8. The germline V gene encodes CDR1 DFQATT and CDR2 SNEGSKA (reference sequence). CDR3 length: 11 residues.